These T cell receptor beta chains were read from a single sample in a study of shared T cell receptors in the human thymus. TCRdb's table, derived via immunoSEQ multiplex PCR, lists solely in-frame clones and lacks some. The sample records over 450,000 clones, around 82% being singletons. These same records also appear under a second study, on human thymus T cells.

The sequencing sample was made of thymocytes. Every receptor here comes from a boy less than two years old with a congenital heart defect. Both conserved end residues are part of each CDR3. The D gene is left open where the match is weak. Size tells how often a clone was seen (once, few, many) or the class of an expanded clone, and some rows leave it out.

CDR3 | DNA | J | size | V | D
CAWRAAGGTYEQYF | TGTGCCTGGAGGGCCGCGGGAGGTACCTACGAGCAGTACTTC | TRBJ2-7 | . | TRBV30 | TRBD2
CASSVGRGSGIAGANVLTF | TGTGCCAGCAGCGTAGGAAGGGGGTCAGGGATTGCTGGGGCCAACGTCCTGACTTTC | TRBJ2-6 | few | TRBV9 | .
CASSLWRDEQYF | TGTGCCAGCAGCTTATGGAGGGACGAGCAGTACTTC | TRBJ2-7 | . | TRBV7-9 | .
CASRTGPNQPQHF | TGTGCCAGCCGGACAGGGCCTAATCAGCCCCAGCATTTT | TRBJ1-5 | . | TRBV6-1 | TRBD1
CASSYPPANEQFF | TGTGCCAGCAGTTACCCTCCAGCGAATGAGCAGTTCTTC | TRBJ2-1 | . | TRBV6-5 | .
CASSHRGGGGPYEQYF | TGTGCCAGCAGCCATCGGGGGGGAGGCGGGCCCTACGAGCAGTACTTC | TRBJ2-7 | . | TRBV6-4 | TRBD2
CASSSPGQSTDTQYF | TGTGCCAGCAGTTCCCCGGGACAGAGCACAGATACGCAGTATTTT | TRBJ2-3 | . | TRBV13 | TRBD1
CASKSTYSYEQYF | TGTGCCAGTAAATCTACGTACTCCTACGAGCAGTACTTC | TRBJ2-7 | once | TRBV19 | .
CASSFESEASCEQYF | TGTGCCAGCAGTTTTGAGTCGGAGGCTAGTTGCGAGCAGTACTTC | TRBJ2-7 | . | TRBV28 | .
CASSPSGTSGYNEQFF | TGTGCCAGCAGCCCCAGTGGGACTAGCGGTTACAATGAGCAGTTCTTC | TRBJ2-1 | . | TRBV9 | TRBD2
CASSGLAGGSYNEQFF | TGCGCCAGCAGTGGACTAGCGGGAGGTTCCTACAATGAGCAGTTCTTC | TRBJ2-1 | . | TRBV10-2 | TRBD2
CASSLDLDSGNADTQYF | TGTGCCAGCAGCTTAGATCTTGATAGCGGGAACGCAGATACGCAGTATTTT | TRBJ2-3 | . | TRBV11-2 | TRBD2
CASKEAGGAGRGNQPQHF | TGTGCCAGCAAAGAGGCAGGGGGCGCGGGGAGGGGCAATCAGCCCCAGCATTTT | TRBJ1-5 | . | TRBV2 | TRBD1
CASSYSDSYEQYF | TGTGCCAGCAGTTATTCCGACAGCTACGAGCAGTACTTC | TRBJ2-7 | few | TRBV6-5 | .
CASSELTSGFDNEQFF | TGTGCCAGCAGTGAACTGACTAGCGGGTTCGACAATGAGCAGTTCTTC | TRBJ2-1 | . | TRBV6-1 | TRBD2
CASSLKVAGPYNEQFF | TGTGCCAGCAGCTTAAAGGTAGCGGGCCCATACAATGAGCAGTTCTTC | TRBJ2-1 | . | TRBV7-3 | TRBD2
CASSLVRTTYEQYF | TGTGCCAGCAGCTTGGTGCGCACGACCTACGAGCAGTACTTC | TRBJ2-7 | . | TRBV11-2 | .
CASSLDPKREGPSGANVLTF | TGTGCCAGCAGCTTAGATCCCAAGCGGGAGGGCCCCTCTGGGGCCAACGTCCTGACTTTC | TRBJ2-6 | . | TRBV11-2 | TRBD2
CASSTGVSNTEAFF | TGTGCCAGCAGTACAGGGGTGAGCAACACTGAAGCTTTCTTT | TRBJ1-1 | few | TRBV7-9 | TRBD1
CASSPEGRGKEQYF | TGTGCTAGCAGCCCAGAAGGGAGGGGGAAGGAGCAGTACTTC | TRBJ2-7 | . | TRBV7-7 | .
CASSTHRKLATLYNEQFF | TGTGCCAGCAGCACTCACCGGAAACTAGCAACATTATACAATGAGCAGTTCTTC | TRBJ2-1 | few | TRBV5-6 | .
CASSPLGLAGPYEQYF | TGTGCCAGCAGCCCCCTAGGGCTAGCGGGTCCCTACGAGCAGTACTTC | TRBJ2-7 | . | TRBV9 | TRBD2